What follows are 18 T cell receptor beta chains derived from one specimen sequenced in a study of blood T cell repertoires in COVID-19 (dated by TCRdb to 2020 to 2021). Libraries were constructed by the immunoSEQ multiplex PCR assay. Entries here come from immuneACCESS through TCRdb and include only in-frame sequences with V and J called. Some clones fail to appear in such tables; in the studies checked, an unresolved V gene covers under half of the shortfall, and the cause of the remainder is unknown. For this sample there are about 180,000 clones; around 82% appear just once. The ten largest clones capture about 6.9% of the sample. Sequenced input: peripheral blood. The receptors derive from a man older than 75 with COVID-19, enrolled during active disease.

The V and J genes are TRBV3-1 (or the pseudogene TRBV3-2) and TRBJ2-7, with TRBD1 matching over 9 bases. Germline V gene data show CDR1 as LGHDT and CDR2 as YNNKEL (reference sequence). The CDR3 runs to 19 residues. J lost 5 bases, V lost 4 bases, and 21 bases had no gene match. In DNA form, the CDR3 reads TGTGCCAGCAGCCGTACCTACGGGACCCCGGACAGGGGAGTCAACGAGCAGTACTTC. Translated: CASSRTYGTPDRGVNEQYF.

The V gene is TRBV10-3, the J gene TRBJ2-5; 10 bases are a match to TRBD2. CDR3 length: 18 residues. V lost 1 base to trimming and J lost 4 bases; unmatched junction nucleotides: 12. From germline, CDR1 is ENHRY and CDR2 SYGVKD. CDR3 region: CAISEFSSGGPVGETQYF. CDR3 sequence (DNA): TGTGCCATCAGTGAGTTCAGTAGCGGGGGGCCGGTAGGAGAGACCCAGTACTTC.

J is TRBJ2-7 and V is TRBV7-2; TRBD2 is a possible D gene (5 bases). The CDR3 runs to 13 residues. Germline values: CDR1 SGHTA, CDR2 FQGNSA. Trimming left V 5 bases short and J 3 bases short, with 11 bases between. CDR3 DNA: TGTGCCAGCAGCGTCCGGGAAATCTACGAGCAGTACTTC. Translating it yields CASSVREIYEQYF.

The chain is built from TRBV4-1 and TRBJ1-4, with 8 nucleotides matching TRBD1. V dropped 1 base and J dropped 6; count of bases not matched to a gene: 1. This CDR3 has 14 amino acids. Germline-derived CDR1 and CDR2 are MGHRA and YSYEKL. The CDR3 DNA sequence: TGCGCCAGCAGCCAAGCGGACAGGGATGAAAAACTGTTTTTT. Translated: CASSQADRDEKLFF.

The chain employs TRBV9 and TRBJ1-2, with 7 bases aligning to TRBD1. The CDR3 extends over 16 amino acids. Looked up from germline, CDR1 is SGDLS and CDR2 is YYNGEE. V lost 0 bases, J lost 3 bases, and 8 bases stayed unmatched. This chain's CDR3 is CASSVGGQGVDYGYTF. The CDR3 DNA follows: TGTGCCAGCAGCGTAGGCGGTCAGGGGGTGGACTATGGCTACACCTTC. The full variable domain, rest sourced from reference TRBV9 and TRBJ1-2, is DSGVTQTPKHLITATGQRVTLRCSPRSGDLSVYWYQQSLDQGLQFLIQYYNGEERAKGNILERFSAQQFPDLHSELNLSSLELGDSALYFCASSVGGQGVDYGYTFGSGTRLTVV.

The V and J genes are TRBV7-2 and TRBJ2-3; the D gene is possibly TRBD1 (5 bases). Trimming pared 5 bases from V and 8 bases from J, leaving 11 bases between. Germline CDR1 reads SGHTA; CDR2 reads FQGNSA. The CDR3 runs 12 residues. CDR3 sequence: CASSPVGVTQYF. CDR3 nucleotides: TGTGCCAGCAGCCCAGTAGGGGTTACGCAGTATTTT.

The chain has TRBV7-3 and TRBJ2-7; D perhaps matches TRBD2 (5 bases). The CDR3 totals 14 residues. CDR1 is SGHTA and CDR2 is FQGTGA in the germline V gene. V dropped 4 bases and J dropped 1 base, with 11 bases sitting between them. CDR3 loop: CASSSHSGSYEQYF. CDR3 in DNA: TGTGCCAGCAGCTCGCACAGCGGTTCCTACGAGCAGTACTTC.

This rearrangement joins TRBV18 to TRBJ1-3, with 7 bases aligning to TRBD1. The CDR3 is 16 residues long. Germline loops: CDR1 KGHSH, CDR2 LQKENI. Trimming took 3 bases from V and 1 from J; bases not matched to a gene: 6. The CDR3 DNA follows: TGTGCCAGCTCACCTTCCACGACAGGGTCTGGAAACACCATATATTTT. This gives the protein CASSPSTTGSGNTIYF.

This clone was seen just once. The V call is TRBV6-1, the J call TRBJ2-7, with 8 bases matching TRBD1. The trim removed 0 bases at V and 4 bases at J, leaving 5 bases unmatched. This CDR3 spans 15 amino acids. The germline CDR1 and CDR2 sequences are MNHNS and SASEGT. CDR3 sequence: CASSEADRGPYEQYF. The CDR3 DNA reads as TGTGCCAGCAGTGAAGCAGACAGGGGCCCATACGAGCAGTACTTC.

The V gene is TRBV19, the J gene TRBJ1-2, with D perhaps matching TRBD1 (6 bases). The germline gives CDR1 LNHDA, CDR2 SQIVND (reference sequence). The CDR3 is 14 amino acids. The germline V and J ends were trimmed by 5 bases and 6 bases, with 16 bases remaining between them. CDR3 nucleotides: TGTGCCAGTAGTCCCTCGAGGGGGTTAGATGGCTACACCTTC. Translating it yields CASSPSRGLDGYTF.

The V gene is TRBV14, the J gene TRBJ1-2; 8 bases fit TRBD1. The CDR3 runs to 15 residues. Trimming removed 1 base from V and 4 bases from J; junction bases left unmatched: 5. Per germline, CDR1 SGHDN and CDR2 FVKESK. CDR3 residues: CASSQGAGGGYGYTF. The CDR3, as DNA: TGTGCCAGCAGCCAAGGTGCAGGGGGCGGCTATGGCTACACCTTC.

The chain employs TRBV2 and TRBJ1-1; no firm D call. The CDR3 is 13 amino acids. Trimming removed 4 bases from V and 4 bases from J, with 10 bases in between. Germline CDR1 and CDR2: SNHLY and FYNNEI. The DNA of the CDR3 is TGTGCCAGCAGTGGAATGGCAGGCACTGAAGCTTTCTTT. Encoded protein: CASSGMAGTEAFF. Combining the CDR3 with reference TRBV2 and TRBJ1-1 gives the whole variable domain EPEVTQTPSHQVTQMGQEVILRCVPISNHLYFYWYRQILGQKVEFLVSFYNNEISEKSEIFDDQFSVERPDGSNFTLKIRSTKLEDSAMYFCASSGMAGTEAFFGQGTRLTVV.

In its sample, this clone was seen a few times. Other nucleotide sequences from this sample produce the same CDR3. V and J are TRBV2 and TRBJ1-1, with unresolved D. Germline loops: CDR1 SNHLY, CDR2 FYNNEI. The length of the CDR3 is 12 residues. The V end was cut by 8 bases, the J end by 0 bases, with 7 bases between. CDR3 sequence (DNA): TGTGCCAGCCACAGTTTGAACACTGAAGCTTTCTTT. The encoded protein is CASHSLNTEAFF.

The genes are TRBV5-5 and TRBJ1-2; the D is unclear. The CDR3 is made up of 14 amino acids. The V end was cut by 2 bases, the J end by 4 bases, with 12 bases between. Germline CDR1 is SGHKS and CDR2 is YYEKEE (reference sequence). CDR3: CASSLGRAGYGYTF. The CDR3 region has the DNA TGTGCCAGCAGCTTAGGGAGGGCTGGCTATGGCTACACCTTC.

This rearrangement joins TRBV5-8 to TRBJ2-3, with TRBD2 matching 15 bases. Germline loops: CDR1 SGHTS, CDR2 YDEGEE. V trimming: 3 bases; J trimming: 2 bases; junction bases outside the gene matches: 7. The CDR3 is made up of 18 amino acids. The CDR3 DNA reads TGTGCCAGCAGCTCCCCGGGACTAGCGGGGGGCATCACAGATACGCAGTATTTT. This translates into CASSSPGLAGGITDTQYF.

V is TRBV6-5 and J is TRBJ1-1; D is ambiguous. The germline V and J ends were trimmed by 3 bases and 4 bases, with 12 bases remaining between them. The V gene's germline CDR1 is MNHEY and CDR2 SVGAGI. The CDR3 contains 14 residues. CDR3 residues: CASSYSVIGTEAFF. Written as DNA, the CDR3 is TGTGCCAGCAGTTATTCCGTCATCGGCACTGAAGCTTTCTTT.

The V call is TRBV27, the J call TRBJ2-2; 9 bases are a match to TRBD1. The CDR3 has 13 residues. The germline CDR1 and CDR2 sequences are MNHEY and SMNVEV (reference sequence). Trimming cost V 4 bases and J 6 bases; bases outside gene matches: 0. CDR3 DNA: TGTGCCAGCAGTTGGACAGGGGCCGGGGAGCTGTTTTTT. Amino acids: CASSWTGAGELFF.

The chain joins TRBV2 to TRBJ2-6, with a weak D call TRBD2 (5 bases). The CDR3 is 14 amino acids. The V gene's germline CDR1 is SNHLY and CDR2 FYNNEI. V was shortened by 10 bases and J by 0 bases, with 10 bases between the two germline ends. The CDR3 sequence: CAMRVNSGANVLTF. The CDR3 coding sequence is TGTGCCATGAGGGTTAACTCTGGGGCCAACGTCCTGACTTTC.